This passage covers 21 T cell receptor beta chains from one sample sequenced in a study of T cells in Graves' hyperthyroidism and ophthalmopathy (dated by TCRdb to between 2017 and 2020). Libraries were built with multiplex PCR. Sequencing took place on an Illumina HiSeq 2000. The TCR beta CDR3 regions were amplified from RNA transcripts. A first-round RT-PCR of the TCR CDR3 used the HTBI primer set with the Qiagen OneStep RT-PCR kit. Clones were called with MiXCR by TCRdb after fastp trimmed the public reads at Q25, and only in-frame beta chains were retained. Every distinct CDR3 protein forms one entry, paired with its most common genes and DNA. The sample contains about 770,000 distinct CDR3 sequences, around 20% of them found a single time. The top ten hold about a sixth of the sample. Material for sequencing was blood. The receptors shown here come from a woman aged 50 to 65 with Graves' hyperthyroidism that later progressed to Graves' ophthalmopathy.

The chain has TRBV9 and TRBJ1-2; D is uncertain. The germline V and J ends were trimmed by 0 bases and 4 bases, with 13 bases remaining between them. There are 15 residues in the CDR3. Per the germline V gene, CDR1 is SGDLS and CDR2 is YYNGEE. The CDR3 bases are TGTGCCAGCAGCGTAGCTTCGACAAGAGTCTATGGCTACACCTTC. This encodes CASSVASTRVYGYTF. The full variable domain, rest sourced from reference TRBV9 and TRBJ1-2, is DSGVTQTPKHLITATGQRVTLRCSPRSGDLSVYWYQQSLDQGLQFLIQYYNGEERAKGNILERFSAQQFPDLHSELNLSSLELGDSALYFCASSVASTRVYGYTFGSGTRLTVV.

In its sample, this clonotype was seen many times. V and J are TRBV7-3 and TRBJ2-1, with TRBD1 matching over 8 bases. J was trimmed by 0 bases and V by 3 bases; bases with no gene match: 4. The germline CDR1 and CDR2 sequences are SGHTA and FQGTGA. This CDR3 contains 16 residues. The CDR3 spells CASSLLGTGSYNEQFF. Written as DNA, the CDR3 is TGTGCCAGCAGCTTGCTCGGGACAGGCTCCTACAATGAGCAGTTCTTC. The entire variable domain, with the rest obtained from reference TRBV7-3 and TRBJ2-1, is as follows: GAGVSQTPSNKVTEKGKYVELRCDPISGHTALYWYRQSLGQGPEFLIYFQGTGAADDSGLPNDRFFAVRPEGSVSTLKIQRTERGDSAVYLCASSLLGTGSYNEQFFGPGTRLTVL.

The chain carries TRBV20-1 and TRBJ1-1, with D possibly matching TRBD1 (5 bases). Germline CDR1 is DFQATT and CDR2 is SNEGSKA (reference sequence). CDR3 length: 13 amino acids. Trimming took 5 bases from V and 4 from J, leaving 14 bases between them. The CDR3 DNA reads as TGCAGTGCTGCCGGGACCCTCGGCACTGAAGCTTTCTTT. Translation gives CSAAGTLGTEAFF.

This clonotype was seen many times. The chain uses TRBV5-1 and TRBJ2-2, with 7 positions matching TRBD2. The CDR3 sequence is 16 residues long. CDR1 SGHRS and CDR2 YFSETQ come from the germline V gene. After removal of 3 bases from V and 6 bases from J, the junction contained 11 bases not matched to a gene. The chain's CDR3 is CASSWTGGVTPGELFF. Here the CDR3 DNA reads TGCGCCAGCAGCTGGACTGGGGGGGTGACCCCCGGGGAGCTGTTTTTT. Based on the CDR3 plus reference TRBV5-1 and TRBJ2-2, the full variable domain is KAGVTQTPRYLIKTRGQQVTLSCSPISGHRSVSWYQQTPGQGLQFLFEYFSETQRNKGNFPGRFSGRQFSNSRSEMNVSTLELGDSALYLCASSWTGGVTPGELFFGEGSRLTVL.

The CDR3: CASSPGRGGLTDTQYF. The CDR3 DNA sequence: TGTGCCAGCAGCCCGGGGCGGGGGGGGCTGACAGATACGCAGTATTTT. The chain is built from TRBV7-3 and TRBJ2-3, with 9 bases matching TRBD2. With V trimmed by 5 bases and J by 3 bases, 9 bases remained unmatched. The CDR3 is 16 residues long. The germline gives CDR1 SGHTA, CDR2 FQGTGA.

This chain uses TRBV20-1 with TRBJ1-5, with D perhaps matching TRBD1 (6 bases). CDR3 size: 15 residues. Looked up from germline, CDR1 is DFQATT and CDR2 is SNEGSKA (reference sequence). V was pared by 4 bases and J by 2 bases, with 15 bases between. The DNA of the CDR3 is TGCAGTGCTATGGAGGGGGGCTTTGGCAATCAGCCCCAGCATTTT. Translation: CSAMEGGFGNQPQHF.

The table lists this clonotype with many counts. CDR3 sequence reads: CATSPGQGRENTEAFF. The CDR3 DNA is TGTGCCACCAGTCCGGGACAGGGTAGGGAGAACACTGAAGCTTTCTTT. This chain uses TRBV24-1 with TRBJ1-1, with 9 bases that match TRBD1. The V gene end was trimmed by 6 bases and the J gene end by 1 base; junction bases not matched to a gene: 8. The CDR3 length is 16 residues. In germline, CDR1 is KGHDR, CDR2 SFDVKD.

The chain recombines TRBV9 with TRBJ1-5; D gene unclear. The CDR3 length is 13 residues. Germline V CDR1 and CDR2: SGDLS, YYNGEE. Trimming shortened V by 5 bases and J by 6 bases, and 12 bases separated the two germline ends. The DNA for the CDR3 is TGTGCCAGCAGTGACACGGGAGGTCAGCCCCAGCATTTT. It translates to CASSDTGGQPQHF.

The gene calls are TRBV4-1 and TRBJ2-1; 10 nucleotides match TRBD2. The CDR3 is 15 amino acids. V lost 3 bases to trimming and J lost 13 bases; unmatched junction nucleotides: 12. Germline V CDR1 and CDR2: MGHRA, YSYEKL. This chain's CDR3 is CASSHPDPLAGPQFF. The DNA of the CDR3 is TGCGCCAGCAGCCATCCCGACCCACTAGCGGGGCCCCAGTTCTTC.

This clonotype was picked up one time. The gene calls are TRBV6-1 and TRBJ2-1, with TRBD2 identical over 11 bases. The CDR3 totals 13 residues. Germline loops: CDR1 MNHNS, CDR2 SASEGT. Trimming took 7 bases from V and 12 from J; bases not matched to a gene: 8. CDR3 residues: CASILAGGLGQFF. In nucleotides, the CDR3 is TGTGCCAGCATCTTAGCGGGAGGGCTTGGGCAGTTCTTC.

This clonotype showed up just a few times. The chain couples TRBV27 to TRBJ2-7, with D maybe TRBD1 (5 bases). The CDR3 covers 15 residues. Germline-derived CDR1 and CDR2 are MNHEY and SMNVEV (reference sequence). Trimming left V 6 bases short and J 6 bases short, with 21 bases between. The CDR3 sequence is CASSPTVFLMFEQYF. As DNA, the CDR3 is TGTGCCAGCAGCCCGACAGTCTTCCTGATGTTCGAGCAGTACTTC.

The chain combines TRBV2 with TRBJ2-7; possibly TRBD1 for D (5 bases). From germline, CDR1 is SNHLY and CDR2 FYNNEI. V was cut by 1 base and J by 6 bases, with 10 bases left in between. This CDR3 is built from 13 residues. CDR3 nucleotide sequence: TGTGCCAGCAGTGAAGGGGGCAGGGCCGAGCAGTACTTC. As protein: CASSEGGRAEQYF.

Only a few counts were recorded for this clonotype. The chain joins TRBV30 to TRBJ2-1; D is possibly TRBD1 or TRBD2 (5 bases each). The CDR3 sequence is 15 residues long. The germline gives CDR1 GTSNPN, CDR2 SVGIG (reference sequence). Trimming left V 3 bases short and J 5 bases short, with 17 bases between. The chain's CDR3 is CAWSPRGAINNEQFF. CDR3 nucleotide sequence: TGTGCCTGGAGCCCACGAGGGGCCATTAACAATGAGCAGTTCTTC.

This chain joins TRBV20-1 and TRBJ1-1; D unresolved. V lost 0 bases and J 1 base, leaving 12 bases between the germline ends. CDR3 length equals 15 residues. CDR1 is DFQATT, CDR2 SNEGSKA, per germline (reference sequence). Here the CDR3 reads CSARDYWEGNTEAFF. For the CDR3, the DNA is TGCAGTGCTAGAGATTATTGGGAGGGGAACACTGAAGCTTTCTTT.

This clonotype was detected many times. This chain connects TRBV2 to TRBJ1-5; TRBD1 might be the D (5 bases). In germline, CDR1 is SNHLY, CDR2 FYNNEI. The ends were cut back, 5 bases at V and 4 bases at J, with 18 bases in the middle. The CDR3 contains 16 residues. The CDR3: CASSPPPGPKNQPQHF. CDR3 DNA sequence: TGTGCCAGCAGTCCCCCTCCGGGACCCAAAAATCAGCCCCAGCATTTT. Full variable domain (remainder filled in from reference TRBV2 and TRBJ1-5): EPEVTQTPSHQVTQMGQEVILRCVPISNHLYFYWYRQILGQKVEFLVSFYNNEISEKSEIFDDQFSVERPDGSNFTLKIRSTKLEDSAMYFCASSPPPGPKNQPQHFGDGTRLSIL.

This clonotype was counted between two and nine times. V and J are TRBV6-1 and TRBJ2-7, with 8 bases identical to TRBD2. Germline lookup yields CDR1 MNHNS and CDR2 SASEGT. This CDR3 has 15 amino acids. V dropped 5 bases and J dropped 7; count of bases not matched to a gene: 13. As DNA, the CDR3 is TGTGCCAGCAGTCCCAGGGCGGGGGGCCTTATGGAGCAGTACTTC. This sequence encodes CASSPRAGGLMEQYF.

This chain links TRBV9 with TRBJ2-1, with D unclear. This CDR3 region has 12 residues. CDR1 SGDLS and CDR2 YYNGEE come from the germline V gene. V was shortened by 0 bases and J by 7 bases, with 5 bases between the two germline ends. CDR3 nucleotide sequence: TGTGCCAGCAGCGTAGCCCAAAATGAGCAGTTCTTC. It translates to CASSVAQNEQFF.

V gene TRBV20-1 combines with J gene TRBJ2-1; 9 nucleotides align to TRBD2. V shed 5 bases, J shed 3 bases, and the junction held 8 bases outside the gene matches. In germline, CDR1 is DFQATT, CDR2 SNEGSKA (reference sequence). CDR3 length equals 15 residues. The CDR3 DNA sequence: TGCAGTGCTGTAGTCGGGACTAGCAACTACAATGAGCAGTTCTTC. It translates to CSAVVGTSNYNEQFF.

This clonotype was seen a few times. The chain links TRBV7-8 to TRBJ1-6, with D possibly being TRBD1 (5 bases). The CDR3 totals 13 residues. V was trimmed by 4 bases and J by 9 bases, leaving 10 bases between them. CDR1 is SGHVS and CDR2 is FQNEAQ in the germline V gene. The CDR3 DNA reads TGTGCCAGCAGCTCCGCAGGGTCTTCACCCCTCCACTTT. This encodes CASSSAGSSPLHF.

In this sample, this clonotype turned up many times. The chain is built from TRBV13 and TRBJ2-3; D call uncertain. The V gene's germline CDR1 is PRHDT and CDR2 FYEKMQ (reference sequence). The CDR3 extends over 14 amino acids. V was pared by 7 bases and J by 4 bases, with 15 bases between. The CDR3 DNA follows: TGTGCCAGCACATCGAGGATTTTGTCAGATACGCAGTATTTT. It is translated as CASTSRILSDTQYF.

This clonotype was counted only a few times. J is TRBJ2-4 and V is TRBV14, with D possibly being TRBD2 (7 bases). Germline CDR1 reads SGHDN; CDR2 reads FVKESK. Between the trimmed V and J ends, which lost 2 bases and 4 bases, there was a span of 18 bases. CDR3 length: 17 amino acids. CDR3 sequence (DNA): TGTGCCAGCAGCCAACCACGAGAGGGGGGGAGTAAAAACATTCAGTACTTC. Amino acid sequence: CASSQPREGGSKNIQYF.